The 26 T cell receptor beta chains reported below all come from one sample, sequenced in a study of blood T cell repertoires in COVID-19. Measured with immunoSEQ multiplex PCR; TCRdb has only the in-frame clones, and not every one. The sample consists of roughly 300,000 clones, approximately 84% of them appearing once. Sequenced material: peripheral blood. Every receptor here comes from a human donor with COVID-19, enrolled during active disease. The donor label of this sample is uncertain.

V and J are TRBV11-2 and TRBJ2-7; TRBD1 might be the D (6 bases). Trimming took 5 bases from V and 5 from J, leaving 16 bases between them. The CDR3 is 14 amino acids. Germline lookup yields CDR1 SGHAT and CDR2 FQNNGV. CDR3 coding DNA: TGTGCCAGCAGCCCCGATCAGGGGACCCACGAGCAGTACTTC. This sequence encodes CASSPDQGTHEQYF.

The chain is built from TRBV5-1 and TRBJ2-7; D is undetermined. Trimming removed 0 bases from V and 0 bases from J, with 4 bases in between. Germline loops: CDR1 SGHRS, CDR2 YFSETQ. The CDR3 length is 13 residues. CDR3 DNA: TGCGCCAGCAGCTTGGGGAGCTCCTACGAGCAGTACTTC. It encodes CASSLGSSYEQYF.

The chain combines TRBV7-3 with TRBJ2-7, with 7 nucleotides matching TRBD2. The V and J ends lost 3 bases and 5 bases, in that order; junction bases with no gene match: 10. The CDR3 has 15 residues. The V gene's germline CDR1 is SGHTA and CDR2 FQGTGA. DNA of the CDR3: TGTGCCAGCAGCTTGGGAGGGGCCGCGCTTAACGAGCAGTACTTC. It translates to CASSLGGAALNEQYF. Using reference TRBV7-3 and TRBJ2-7 for the parts outside the CDR3, the full variable domain is GAGVSQTPSNKVTEKGKYVELRCDPISGHTALYWYRQSLGQGPEFLIYFQGTGAADDSGLPNDRFFAVRPEGSVSTLKIQRTERGDSAVYLCASSLGGAALNEQYFGPGTRLTVT.

The chain carries TRBV5-1 and TRBJ2-1; TRBD2 agrees at 11 bases. This CDR3 region has 16 residues. J lost 7 bases, V lost 0 bases, and 6 bases had no gene match. In germline, CDR1 is SGHRS, CDR2 YFSETQ. The CDR3 region is CASSLVLTSGSNEQFF. DNA of the CDR3: TGCGCCAGCAGCTTGGTGTTAACTAGCGGGAGTAATGAGCAGTTCTTC.

The chain couples TRBV7-2 to TRBJ2-7, with 13 bases fitting TRBD2. The CDR3 sequence is 15 residues long. The trim removed 4 bases at V and 3 bases at J, leaving 3 bases unmatched. Germline-derived CDR1 and CDR2 are SGHTA and FQGNSA. In DNA form, the CDR3 reads TGTGCCAGCAGCTCCCGACTAGCGGGAGGCTACGAGCAGTACTTC. It is translated as CASSSRLAGGYEQYF. Full variable domain (missing parts from reference TRBV7-2 and TRBJ2-7): GAGVSQSPSNKVTEKGKDVELRCDPISGHTALYWYRQSLGQGLEFLIYFQGNSAPDKSGLPSDRFSAERTGGSVSTLTIQRTQQEDSAVYLCASSSRLAGGYEQYFGPGTRLTVT.

The chain is built from TRBV6-5 and TRBJ2-7; D possibly corresponds to TRBD1 (6 bases). This CDR3 has 14 residues. Trimming cost V 10 bases and J 4 bases, with 20 bases left between them. CDR1 and CDR2 from the germline V gene are MNHEY and SVGAGI. The CDR3 sequence is CATRVYREAYEQYF. In DNA form, the CDR3 reads TGTGCCACCCGGGTTTACAGGGAAGCGTACGAGCAGTACTTC.

This clone was picked up one time. The rearrangement uses TRBV4-3 and TRBJ1-4; D is unresolved. CDR3 length: 15 residues. V dropped 1 base and J dropped 4 bases, with 10 bases sitting between them. CDR1 LGHNA and CDR2 YSLEER come from the germline V gene. CDR3 DNA: TGCGCCAGCAGCCAAGGACATCCTTATAATGAAAAACTGTTTTTT. Protein product: CASSQGHPYNEKLFF.

This sequence joins TRBV6-2 or TRBV6-3 and TRBJ2-7; 7 bases align to TRBD2. This CDR3 spans 16 amino acids. Trimming removed 5 bases from V and 0 bases from J; junction bases left unmatched: 10. Per the germline V gene, CDR1 is MNHEY and CDR2 is SVGEGT. CDR3 amino acids: CASSGGEAVLSYEQYF. The CDR3 DNA reads as TGTGCCAGCAGTGGGGGGGAGGCAGTGCTCTCCTACGAGCAGTACTTC.

V gene TRBV6-2 or TRBV6-3 combines with J gene TRBJ1-2; D call uncertain. The V and J ends lost 2 bases and 7 bases respectively, with 8 bases between them. The germline gives CDR1 MNHEY, CDR2 SVGEGT. The CDR3 sequence is 12 residues long. This CDR3 is CASSYGWSGYTF. In DNA, the CDR3 is TGTGCCAGCAGTTACGGCTGGAGTGGCTACACCTTC.

V usage is TRBV7-9 and J usage is TRBJ2-3; 12 bases map to TRBD2. J lost 1 base, V lost 4 bases, and 3 bases had no gene match. CDR1 and CDR2 (germline): SEHNR, FQNEAQ (reference sequence). The CDR3 is made up of 16 amino acids. CDR3 protein: CASSSLAGGGTDTQYF. The CDR3 region has the DNA TGTGCCAGCAGCTCCCTAGCGGGAGGGGGCACAGATACGCAGTATTTT.

This sequence joins TRBV3-1 (or the pseudogene TRBV3-2) and TRBJ1-1; possibly TRBD1 for D (5 bases). Trimming left V 6 bases short and J 1 base short, with 12 bases between. The germline V gene has CDR1 LGHDT and CDR2 YNNKEL (reference sequence). The length of the CDR3 is 14 residues. CDR3 residues: CASRSRGENTEAFF. The CDR3 bases are TGTGCCAGCAGAAGCCGGGGGGAGAACACTGAAGCTTTCTTT.

The chain uses TRBV18 and TRBJ1-6; D is undetermined. Germline CDR1 and CDR2: KGHSH and LQKENI. The CDR3 totals 15 residues. V was trimmed by 5 bases and J by 5 bases, leaving 13 bases between them. The CDR3 DNA is TGTGCCAGCTCAGCTGATCGGGGTGATAATTCACCCCTCCACTTT. Translation gives CASSADRGDNSPLHF.

This chain uses TRBV7-8 with TRBJ1-4; 7 bases are a match to TRBD1. This CDR3 has 14 residues. Germline V gene lookup returns CDR1 SGHVS and CDR2 FQNEAQ. V was pared by 5 bases and J by 8 bases, with 8 bases of the junction left unmatched. CDR3 in amino acids: CASSRGGPGEKLFF. The CDR3 region has the DNA TGTGCCAGCAGCCGAGGGGGCCCAGGCGAAAAACTGTTTTTT.

The chain couples TRBV7-2 to TRBJ1-5; the match to TRBD1 covers 7 bases. The CDR3 extends over 13 amino acids. V trimming: 3 bases; J trimming: 5 bases; junction bases outside the gene matches: 1. Germline values: CDR1 SGHTA, CDR2 FQGNSA. The CDR3 sequence is CASSFTGDQPQHF. In nucleotides, the CDR3 is TGTGCCAGCAGCTTTACAGGGGATCAGCCCCAGCATTTT.

This sequence joins TRBV5-6 and TRBJ1-5, with 10 bases identical to TRBD1. The CDR3 is made up of 15 amino acids. The V gene end was trimmed by 4 bases and the J gene end by 7 bases; junction bases not matched to a gene: 8. CDR1 SGHDT and CDR2 YYEEEE come from the germline V gene. As DNA, the CDR3 is TGTGCCAGCAGCGAAGGGACAGGGGTTGGGCAGCCCCAGCATTTT. As protein: CASSEGTGVGQPQHF.

This chain connects TRBV7-2 to TRBJ2-6; D call uncertain. Germline lookup yields CDR1 SGHTA and CDR2 FQGNSA. V lost 0 bases, J lost 0 bases, and 9 bases lay in between. CDR3 length equals 17 residues. This chain's CDR3 is CASSLAPGYSGANVLTF. The DNA of the CDR3 is TGTGCCAGCAGCTTAGCCCCGGGTTACTCTGGGGCCAACGTCCTGACTTTC.

The gene calls are TRBV28 and TRBJ1-2; no reliable D call. From germline, CDR1 is MDHEN and CDR2 SYDVKM. The length of the CDR3 is 11 residues. Trimming stripped 6 bases from V and 4 bases from J, with 6 bases between. CDR3 DNA: TGTGCCAGCAGATCCGTCTATGGCTACACCTTC. The encoded protein is CASRSVYGYTF.

The chain combines TRBV3-1 (or the pseudogene TRBV3-2) with TRBJ1-1; TRBD1 might be the D (5 bases). This CDR3 has 17 amino acids. V was clipped by 2 bases and J by 0 bases, with 16 bases between them. The V gene's germline CDR1 is LGHDT and CDR2 YNNKEL (reference sequence). Here the CDR3 DNA reads TGTGCCAGCAGCCAAACCTCAGGGCCAGGGATGAACACTGAAGCTTTCTTT. Translated: CASSQTSGPGMNTEAFF.

The CDR3 region is CASSLRGRRTGELFF. The CDR3, as DNA: TGTGCCAGCAGTTTACGGGGTAGGCGGACCGGGGAGCTGTTTTTT. The J gene is TRBJ2-2, the V gene TRBV28; maybe TRBD2 (5 bases). CDR1 is MDHEN and CDR2 is SYDVKM in the germline V gene. There are 15 residues in the CDR3. V was trimmed by 2 bases and J by 5 bases, leaving 12 bases between them.

This rearrangement joins TRBV28 to TRBJ2-1, with a tentative D call TRBD1 (5 bases). Trimming pared 5 bases from V and 3 bases from J, leaving 8 bases between. The CDR3 extends over 13 amino acids. In germline, CDR1 is MDHEN, CDR2 SYDVKM. The CDR3 nucleotides are TGTGCCAGCAGTCGACAGAGCTACAATGAGCAGTTCTTC. Its protein product is CASSRQSYNEQFF.

The chain is built from TRBV10-1 and TRBJ2-1; D might be TRBD2 (5 bases). The germline CDR1 and CDR2 sequences are WNHNN and SYGVQD (reference sequence). The V gene lost 7 bases and the J gene lost 10 bases, with 20 bases spanning the gap. This CDR3 has 14 residues. The CDR3 sequence: CASTVSAGHGEQFF. The CDR3 DNA is TGCGCCAGCACGGTTAGCGCGGGCCATGGAGAGCAGTTCTTC.

This clone has only one observation. The rearrangement links TRBV7-2 to TRBJ2-1, with TRBD1 identical over 9 bases. Germline CDR1 reads SGHTA; CDR2 reads FQGNSA. Trimming at V came to 2 bases and at J to 5 bases, leaving 4 bases not matched to a gene. The CDR3 contains 15 residues. CDR3 nucleotides: TGTGCCAGCAGCTTACAGACAGGGGGTAACAATGAGCAGTTCTTC. It is translated as CASSLQTGGNNEQFF.

This chain connects TRBV7-2 to TRBJ2-5, with TRBD2 matching over 12 bases. The CDR3 runs to 16 residues. Germline CDR1 and CDR2: SGHTA and FQGNSA. With 2 bases clipped from V and 4 bases from J, the junction kept 5 bases outside the gene matches. Written as DNA, the CDR3 is TGTGCCAGCAGCTTACTATCGGGACTAGCGGGAGAGACCCAGTACTTC. Protein: CASSLLSGLAGETQYF.

V usage is TRBV18 and J usage is TRBJ2-2; 11 bases map to TRBD2. The length of the CDR3 is 16 residues. Per germline, CDR1 KGHSH and CDR2 LQKENI. Germline trimming cut 6 bases from V and 4 bases from J; bases unmatched to any gene: 7. The CDR3, as DNA: TGTGCCAGCTCCCGCCAGGGACTAGCGGCCACCGGGGAGCTGTTTTTT. This encodes CASSRQGLAATGELFF.

This clone was counted a single time. The chain carries TRBV9 and TRBJ1-5; TRBD1 matches at 8 bases. V shed 3 bases and J 5 bases; nucleotides not matched to a gene: 4. This CDR3 spans 14 amino acids. CDR1 is SGDLS and CDR2 is YYNGEE in the germline V gene. For the CDR3, the DNA is TGTGCCAGCAGCGGAGGACAGGGCGATCAGCCCCAGCATTTT. Protein product: CASSGGQGDQPQHF.

This clone was seen only once. The chain couples TRBV29-1 to TRBJ1-2, with a possible D match to TRBD1 (6 bases). The CDR3 totals 14 residues. V shed 7 bases and J shed 6 bases, with 21 bases lying between them. Germline assignment: CDR1 SQVTM and CDR2 ANQGSEA. The CDR3 is CSAEGHRERDGYTF. In DNA, the CDR3 is TGCAGCGCTGAGGGCCACAGGGAGAGGGATGGCTACACCTTC.